This T cell receptor (beta chain) was recovered during a study of siplizumab effects on memory and regulatory T cells. Germline V CDR1 and CDR2: SGHRS, YFSETQ. Deletions cut 3 bases from V and 3 bases from J, with 7 bases between. The CDR3 is 12 residues long. TCR templates numbering about 10^5 were assayed per sample. Assay used: immunoSEQ multiplex PCR; TCRdb lists only in-frame clones, some missing. The table includes around 100,000 clones, nearly 95% detected once. Whole-study findings and limits: Tregs that proliferated in siplizumab cultures did not have their suppressive function confirmed. Apparently more diverse than memory cells, naive T cells also seemed major alloresponse contributors.

This clone was detected only once. Its antigen is undetermined. The sample comprised Tregs sorted from blood. V usage is TRBV5-1 and J usage is TRBJ2-7, with no clear D. The receptor was isolated from a human donor in good health. The CDR3 protein is CASSSPNYEQYF. The CDR3 nucleotides are TGCGCCAGCAGCTCCCCAAACTACGAGCAGTACTTC.